The rows below give T cell receptor beta chains drawn from one sample of a study of OX40 agonist ivuxolimab in advanced cancers. The data were produced by immunoSEQ multiplex PCR, yet TCRdb's version contains in-frame clones alone and is incomplete. The sample comprises tens of thousands of clones, 87% of which are singletons, and under 30% rests with the top ten. The specimen comprised CD4+ or CD8+ T cells sorted from blood, sampled in a trial of the OX40 agonist ivuxolimab. Source of these receptors: an adult with an advanced solid tumor such as melanoma, head and neck, liver or kidney cancer. CDR3s include the opening cysteine and the closing phenylalanine or tryptophan. A D gene is named only where the DNA matches it firmly. Part of the rows lack a size; the others show once, few, many or a class for expanded clones.

clone_size: NA; j_call: TRBJ2-5; d_call: TRBD2; v_call: TRBV10-2; cdr3_nt: TGCGCCAGCAGTGAGTCGGGGGGGAGAGAGACCCAGTACTTC; cdr3_aa: CASSESGGRETQYF
clone_size: NA; j_call: TRBJ2-7; d_call: TRBD2; v_call: TRBV27; cdr3_nt: TGTGCCAGCAGTTTCCGCGGAGCGGGAGGCCTCCTCCTAGCCTACGAGCAGTACTTC; cdr3_aa: CASSFRGAGGLLLAYEQYF
clone_size: NA; j_call: TRBJ2-1; d_call: TRBD2; v_call: TRBV11-3; cdr3_nt: TGTGCCAGCAGCTTCGGACTAGCCGGTGAGCAGTTCTTC; cdr3_aa: CASSFGLAGEQFF
clone_size: NA; j_call: TRBJ2-7; d_call: TRBD2; v_call: TRBV6-6; cdr3_nt: TGTGCCAGCAGTCCGCGGACTAGCGGAACCTACGAGCAGTACTTC; cdr3_aa: CASSPRTSGTYEQYF
clone_size: NA; j_call: TRBJ2-5; d_call: NA; v_call: TRBV6-5; cdr3_nt: TGTGCCAGCAGTTACGGTAGCCCCGGTGAGACCCAGTACTTC; cdr3_aa: CASSYGSPGETQYF
clone_size: NA; j_call: TRBJ2-1; d_call: NA; v_call: TRBV2; cdr3_nt: TGTGCCAGCAGCGTAATCTCCCAGCGGGCGTACAATGAGCAGTTCTTC; cdr3_aa: CASSVISQRAYNEQFF
clone_size: NA; j_call: TRBJ2-1; d_call: NA; v_call: TRBV7-7; cdr3_nt: TGTGCTAGCAGCTTATGTACAGGACCCGGGGCACAGGATGAGCAGTTCTTC; cdr3_aa: CASSLCTGPGAQDEQFF
clone_size: few; j_call: TRBJ2-1; d_call: TRBD1; v_call: TRBV7-7; cdr3_nt: TGTGCTAGCAGCTTAGCGCAGGGACAGGGGGGCAATGAGCAGTTCTTC; cdr3_aa: CASSLAQGQGGNEQFF
clone_size: NA; j_call: TRBJ1-1; d_call: NA; v_call: TRBV5-1; cdr3_nt: TGCGCCAGCAGCTTTCAGGAGAACACTGAAGCTTTCTTT; cdr3_aa: CASSFQENTEAFF
clone_size: NA; j_call: TRBJ2-7; d_call: NA; v_call: TRBV19; cdr3_nt: TGTGCCAGTAGTATGGGCTCGGGTTACGAGCAGTACTTC; cdr3_aa: CASSMGSGYEQYF
clone_size: NA; j_call: TRBJ1-3; d_call: NA; v_call: TRBV5-1; cdr3_nt: TGCGCCAGCAGCTTGGGTTCATCTGGAAACACCATATATTTT; cdr3_aa: CASSLGSSGNTIYF
clone_size: NA; j_call: TRBJ1-2; d_call: NA; v_call: TRBV6-5; cdr3_nt: TGTGCCAGCAGTCACAGGGATGGCTACACCTTC; cdr3_aa: CASSHRDGYTF
clone_size: NA; j_call: TRBJ1-1; d_call: NA; v_call: TRBV14; cdr3_nt: TGTGCCAGCAGCCAAGAGGGCAGGTTGAACACTGAAGCTTTCTTT; cdr3_aa: CASSQEGRLNTEAFF
clone_size: NA; j_call: TRBJ1-2; d_call: NA; v_call: TRBV19; cdr3_nt: TGTGCCAGTAGCACTCACGAGGCTGTTGGGACTCTCTATGGCTACACCTTC; cdr3_aa: CASSTHEAVGTLYGYTF
clone_size: once; j_call: TRBJ2-2; d_call: TRBD1; v_call: TRBV11-3; cdr3_nt: TGTGCCAGCCCACTCCGACAGGGGGAGAACACCGGGGAGCTGTTTTTT; cdr3_aa: CASPLRQGENTGELFF
clone_size: NA; j_call: TRBJ2-5; d_call: NA; v_call: TRBV19; cdr3_nt: TGTGCCACCGGTGTTGGGGAGACCCAGTACTTC; cdr3_aa: CATGVGETQYF
clone_size: NA; j_call: TRBJ2-5; d_call: TRBD2; v_call: TRBV11-2; cdr3_nt: TGTGCCAGCAGGATAGGACTAGCGGGACAAGAGACCCAGTACTTC; cdr3_aa: CASRIGLAGQETQYF
clone_size: NA; j_call: TRBJ2-7; d_call: NA; v_call: TRBV28; cdr3_nt: TGTGCCAGCGGGGCCGAGCAGTACTTC; cdr3_aa: CASGAEQYF
clone_size: NA; j_call: TRBJ1-5; d_call: NA; v_call: TRBV28; cdr3_nt: TGTGCCAGCAAACCCTGGACAGATAGCAATCAGCCCCAGCATTTT; cdr3_aa: CASKPWTDSNQPQHF
clone_size: few; j_call: TRBJ2-7; d_call: NA; v_call: TRBV6-5; cdr3_nt: TGTGCCAGCAGTCTGGACGAAAACTACGAGCAGTACTTC; cdr3_aa: CASSLDENYEQYF
clone_size: once; j_call: TRBJ2-3; d_call: NA; v_call: TRBV18; cdr3_nt: TGTGCCAGCTCAGTATGGTTGGGTTCGGACACAGATACGCAGTATTTT; cdr3_aa: CASSVWLGSDTDTQYF
clone_size: once; j_call: TRBJ2-2; d_call: TRBD2; v_call: TRBV9; cdr3_nt: TGTGCCAGCAGCGTAGCCGGGAGGTCCAACACCGGGGAGCTGTTTTTT; cdr3_aa: CASSVAGRSNTGELFF
clone_size: once; j_call: TRBJ2-1; d_call: NA; v_call: TRBV6-5; cdr3_nt: TGTGCCAGCAGCCGCGGACTTCTACCCTACAATGAGCAGTTCTTC; cdr3_aa: CASSRGLLPYNEQFF
clone_size: NA; j_call: TRBJ1-2; d_call: NA; v_call: TRBV11-2; cdr3_nt: TGTGCCAGCAGCTTAGAGGGGGGGTACTATGGCTACACCTTC; cdr3_aa: CASSLEGGYYGYTF
clone_size: NA; j_call: TRBJ2-1; d_call: NA; v_call: TRBV5-1; cdr3_nt: TGCGCCAGCAGCTTCTTAGTGCATGAGCAGTTCTTC; cdr3_aa: CASSFLVHEQFF
clone_size: NA; j_call: TRBJ2-2; d_call: NA; v_call: TRBV10-1; cdr3_nt: TGCGCCAGCAGTGGTGGAGGCGCGAACACCGGGGAGCTGTTTTTT; cdr3_aa: CASSGGGANTGELFF
clone_size: NA; j_call: TRBJ2-3; d_call: NA; v_call: TRBV13; cdr3_nt: TGTGCCAGCAGCCCCGGGGTACGAGGGGCTAGCACAGATACGCAGTATTTT; cdr3_aa: CASSPGVRGASTDTQYF
clone_size: NA; j_call: TRBJ2-7; d_call: TRBD2; v_call: TRBV18; cdr3_nt: TGTGCCAGCTTAACGAACGCCGGGACGCCAGCTAGCGGGAGCTACGAGCAGTACTTC; cdr3_aa: CASLTNAGTPASGSYEQYF
clone_size: once; j_call: TRBJ2-5; d_call: TRBD2; v_call: TRBV29-1; cdr3_nt: TGCAGCGCCCCCGCCCGGACTAGCGGGAGTGGGGAGACCCAGTACTTC; cdr3_aa: CSAPARTSGSGETQYF
clone_size: NA; j_call: TRBJ1-5; d_call: NA; v_call: TRBV14; cdr3_nt: TGTGCCAGCAGCCAAGATAGCAATCAGCCCCAGCATTTT; cdr3_aa: CASSQDSNQPQHF
clone_size: NA; j_call: TRBJ2-1; d_call: TRBD2; v_call: TRBV5-1; cdr3_nt: TGCGCCAGCAGCCCATTAGCGGGGAACAATGAGCAGTTCTTC; cdr3_aa: CASSPLAGNNEQFF
clone_size: NA; j_call: TRBJ2-1; d_call: NA; v_call: TRBV9; cdr3_nt: TGTGCCAGCAGCGTAGGCCTAGGGGATGAGCAGTTCTTC; cdr3_aa: CASSVGLGDEQFF
clone_size: NA; j_call: TRBJ2-1; d_call: NA; v_call: TRBV29-1; cdr3_nt: TGCAGCGTTGAAAATAGCCTCGGCAATGAGCAGTTCTTC; cdr3_aa: CSVENSLGNEQFF
clone_size: NA; j_call: TRBJ2-3; d_call: TRBD2; v_call: TRBV7-9; cdr3_nt: TGTGCCAGCAGCCGAAGCGGACTAGCGGGCACAGATACGCAGTATTTT; cdr3_aa: CASSRSGLAGTDTQYF
clone_size: NA; j_call: TRBJ1-1; d_call: NA; v_call: TRBV2; cdr3_nt: TGTGCCAGCCCCCAGAGACAGAACACTGAAGCTTTCTTT; cdr3_aa: CASPQRQNTEAFF
clone_size: NA; j_call: TRBJ1-1; d_call: NA; v_call: TRBV11-2; cdr3_nt: TGTGCCAGCAGCACCCGACAGGTAAACACTGAAGCTTTCTTT; cdr3_aa: CASSTRQVNTEAFF
clone_size: few; j_call: TRBJ2-5; d_call: TRBD2; v_call: TRBV6-7; cdr3_nt: TGTGCCAGCAGCCCCGGTGGGACTAGCTTGGAGACCCAGTACTTC; cdr3_aa: CASSPGGTSLETQYF
clone_size: NA; j_call: TRBJ1-1; d_call: NA; v_call: TRBV5-8; cdr3_nt: TGTGCCAGCAGCTTGGCCTCCCAGGGGTTGACTGAAGCTTTCTTT; cdr3_aa: CASSLASQGLTEAFF
clone_size: NA; j_call: TRBJ2-3; d_call: NA; v_call: TRBV29-1; cdr3_nt: TGCAGCGTTGAAGAGAAGAAGGGAAACACAGATACGCAGTATTTT; cdr3_aa: CSVEEKKGNTDTQYF
clone_size: NA; j_call: TRBJ2-7; d_call: TRBD2; v_call: TRBV28; cdr3_nt: TGTGCCAGCAGAGAAGCGGGAGGGCCCTACGAGCAGTACTTC; cdr3_aa: CASREAGGPYEQYF
clone_size: few; j_call: TRBJ1-1; d_call: TRBD1; v_call: TRBV6-5; cdr3_nt: TGTGCCAGCAGTTCCCCCGGGACAGCGAACACTGAAGCTTTCTTT; cdr3_aa: CASSSPGTANTEAFF
clone_size: NA; j_call: TRBJ1-1; d_call: NA; v_call: TRBV29-1; cdr3_nt: TGCAGCGTTGAAGATGGTCCCACTGAAGCTTTCTTT; cdr3_aa: CSVEDGPTEAFF
clone_size: NA; j_call: TRBJ2-5; d_call: TRBD1; v_call: TRBV10-3; cdr3_nt: TGTGCCATCAGTGAAGGGGGCGAGGAGACCCAGTACTTC; cdr3_aa: CAISEGGEETQYF
clone_size: NA; j_call: TRBJ2-2; d_call: NA; v_call: TRBV11-3; cdr3_nt: TGTGCCAGCAGCTTAGTATCGGGGGCGGCGAACACCGGGGAGCTGTTTTTT; cdr3_aa: CASSLVSGAANTGELFF
clone_size: NA; j_call: TRBJ1-4; d_call: NA; v_call: TRBV2; cdr3_nt: TGTGCCAGCAACAGGGATGGCTTTGAAAAACTGTTTTTT; cdr3_aa: CASNRDGFEKLFF
clone_size: NA; j_call: TRBJ2-1; d_call: NA; v_call: TRBV19; cdr3_nt: TGTGCCAGTATCAGCGGGCAGGGGCGATTCAATGAGCAGTTCTTC; cdr3_aa: CASISGQGRFNEQFF